Listed below are T cell receptor beta chains from one sample, sequenced in a study of cytomegalovirus exposure and HLA in healthy donors. Method: immunoSEQ multiplex PCR; TCRdb's copy keeps in-frame clones and lacks some. This sample's clone table lists some 110,000 clones. Sequencing was carried out using PBMCs. Receptors were obtained from a man under 40 in good health and CMV-seronegative. CDR3s include the opening cysteine and the closing phenylalanine or tryptophan. D genes are given only for firm matches.

d_gene,j_gene,v_gene,CDR3nt,CDR3aa
.,TRBJ2-1,TRBV5-5,TGTGCCAGCAGCTTGGGGGGCAGCTACAATGAGCAGTTCTTC,CASSLGGSYNEQFF
TRBD2,TRBJ2-5,TRBV25-1,TGTGCCAGCAGTGAAGCGGGGGGGCGAGAGACCCAGTACTTC,CASSEAGGRETQYF
TRBD1,TRBJ2-3,TRBV10-3,TGTGCCATCAGGACGGGACAGAGACGCACAGATACGCAGTATTTT,CAIRTGQRRTDTQYF
.,TRBJ2-7,TRBV2,TGTGCCAGCAGTGGGGCAGGGGGGTACGAGCAGTACTTC,CASSGAGGYEQYF
.,TRBJ2-7,TRBV5-4,TGTGCCAGCAGCTTCCGACAGGAGTACGAGCAGTACTTC,CASSFRQEYEQYF
.,TRBJ2-2,TRBV12-5,TGTGCTAGTGGCGTGACGGGTGGCACCGGGGAGCTGTTTTTT,CASGVTGGTGELFF
.,TRBJ1-1,TRBV27,TGTGCCAGCAGCCTTTGGATACAGGGATCGAACACTGAAGCTTTCTTT,CASSLWIQGSNTEAFF
.,TRBJ2-1,TRBV6-6,TGTGCCAGCAGTTACTCCAGGGACAATGAGCAGTTCTTC,CASSYSRDNEQFF
.,TRBJ2-7,TRBV7-2,TGTGCCAGCAGCCCGATGGGGGGGCAGAACTACGAGCAGTACTTC,CASSPMGGQNYEQYF
TRBD1,TRBJ1-5,TRBV19,TGTGCCAGTAGTATGACAGGGCTGAGGGATAGCAATCAGCCCCAGCATTTT,CASSMTGLRDSNQPQHF
TRBD1,TRBJ2-1,TRBV5-1,TGCGCCAGCAGCTTGAGTCAGGGGGACAGGAATGAGCAGTTCTTC,CASSLSQGDRNEQFF
TRBD1,TRBJ2-5,TRBV5-1,TGCGCCAGCAGCCGGACAGGGGTCGAGACCCAGTACTTC,CASSRTGVETQYF
.,TRBJ2-1,TRBV7-8,TGTGCCAGCAGCTCAGCAGGGGTGAGGAATGAGCAGTTCTTC,CASSSAGVRNEQFF
TRBD1,TRBJ1-2,TRBV9,TGTGCCAGCACCGCTCGGAATCGAGGACAGGGAGACTCTGGCTACACCTTC,CASTARNRGQGDSGYTF
TRBD1,TRBJ2-3,TRBV5-1,TGCGCCAGCAGCCGGGGACAGGGCACAGATGCGCAGTATTTT,CASSRGQGTDAQYF
.,TRBJ1-6,TRBV6-1,TGTGCCAGCAGGGAGGACTATAATTCACCCCTCCACTTT,CASREDYNSPLHF
.,TRBJ1-2,TRBV7-9,TGTGCCAGCAGCTTAGTCGGCAGGGGAGACGGCTACACCTTC,CASSLVGRGDGYTF
TRBD1,TRBJ2-2,TRBV18,TGTGCCAGCTCACCCCGACAGGGCGACACCGGGGAGCTGTTTTTT,CASSPRQGDTGELFF
TRBD1,TRBJ2-7,TRBV6-1,TGTGCCAGCAGCTCGGACAGGTTTCTGATCTACGAGCAGTACTTC,CASSSDRFLIYEQYF
TRBD1,TRBJ2-7,TRBV2,TGTGCCAGCAGCGTGGACAGGGGTTTCTACGAGCAGTACTTC,CASSVDRGFYEQYF
TRBD2,TRBJ2-1,TRBV5-4,TGTGCCAGCAGCACCCCGATAGCAAGCGGGGAGGTTAATGAGCAGTTCTTC,CASSTPIASGEVNEQFF
TRBD1,TRBJ2-1,TRBV7-9,TGTGCCAGCAGCGCCTCCGGACAGGGCCCCGATGAGCAGTTCTTC,CASSASGQGPDEQFF
TRBD1,TRBJ1-1,TRBV27,TGTGCCAGCAGTTTATCGGTGGGGACAGGGAACACTGAAGCTTTCTTT,CASSLSVGTGNTEAFF
.,TRBJ1-2,TRBV30,TGTGCCTGGAGTGTTCCCAGGAACTATGGCTACACCTTC,CAWSVPRNYGYTF
.,TRBJ2-7,TRBV5-1,TGCGCCAGCAGCTTGAATACCTACGAGCAGTACTTC,CASSLNTYEQYF
TRBD1,TRBJ1-2,TRBV10-3,TGTGCCATCAGTGTCGAACAGGGGGCGCGTGGCTACACCTTC,CAISVEQGARGYTF
.,TRBJ1-2,TRBV4-3,TGCGCCAGCAGCCAAGATTGGGGGCAGGGGAGGGCCTACACCTTC,CASSQDWGQGRAYTF
.,TRBJ1-1,TRBV7-2,TGTGCCAGCAGCCCGGGACTCTTTAACACTGAAGCTTTCTTT,CASSPGLFNTEAFF
TRBD1,TRBJ2-1,TRBV7-7,TGTGCCAGCAGCCCGCGGACAGGTCCCTACAATGAGCAGTTCTTC,CASSPRTGPYNEQFF
.,TRBJ1-3,TRBV9,TGTGCCAGCAGCGTAGGACCGGGGTCTGGAAACACCATATATTTT,CASSVGPGSGNTIYF
TRBD1,TRBJ1-4,TRBV2,TGTGCCAGCAGTGAAAGGGACAGCATAAATGAAAAACTGTTTTTT,CASSERDSINEKLFF
TRBD1,TRBJ2-1,TRBV5-1,TGCGCCAGCAGCTTTAATAGGGCGGGACAGGAAGGAGAGCAGTTCTTC,CASSFNRAGQEGEQFF
TRBD1,TRBJ2-2,TRBV7-6,TGTGCCAGCAGCTTAGCGATGGTCGGGACAGAGAACACCGGGGAGCTGTTTTTT,CASSLAMVGTENTGELFF
TRBD2,TRBJ2-5,TRBV7-2,TGTGCCAGCAGCTTACAAGCGGGGGGGGCCCAGACCCAGTACTTC,CASSLQAGGAQTQYF
.,TRBJ2-5,TRBV2,TGTGCCAGCAGTGCCACCGGGAGTGACGGCCAAGAGACCCAGTACTTC,CASSATGSDGQETQYF
.,TRBJ2-3,TRBV7-2,TGTGCCAGCAGCTTTGTTCGGGACACAGATACGCAGTATTTT,CASSFVRDTDTQYF
.,TRBJ1-4,TRBV7-6,TGTGCCAGCAGCTTAGTCGGACGGGGTGTCAATGAAAAACTGTTTTTT,CASSLVGRGVNEKLFF
.,TRBJ1-1,TRBV4-3,TGCGCCAGCAGCCTGAGTGGGGGGGCTACTGAAGCTTTCTTT,CASSLSGGATEAFF
.,TRBJ1-5,TRBV30,TGTGCCTGGAGTGTTTCGGAGGGAATGCAGCCCCAGCATTTT,CAWSVSEGMQPQHF
.,TRBJ1-2,TRBV7-2,TGTGCCAGCAGCTTAGTAAGGAGCCAGTCTAGAAACTATGGCTACACCTTC,CASSLVRSQSRNYGYTF
TRBD2,TRBJ2-7,TRBV2,TGTGCCAGCAGCCTGACTAGCGGGAACTACGAGCAGTACTTC,CASSLTSGNYEQYF
TRBD1,TRBJ2-2,TRBV11-3,TGTGCCAGCAGCTTAGATAATGACAGGGTCCGAACCGGGGAGCTGTTTTTT,CASSLDNDRVRTGELFF